These T cell receptor beta chains were read from a single sample in a study of Ad26.COV2.S vaccination and SARS-CoV-2 variants. Profiled with immunoSEQ multiplex PCR; TCRdb holds only in-frame clones, not every one. The sample lists 350,000 to 450,000 clones; 85% were seen once. Sample: peripheral blood, taken in a trial of Ad26.COV2.S vaccine versus placebo. The receptors shown here come from a person aged 18 to 59 who received the Ad26.COV2.S COVID-19 vaccine or a placebo. Both conserved end residues are part of each CDR3. The D gene is left open where the match is weak. Rows give clone size only sometimes, using once, few, many, or a class for an expanded clone.

TRBV16	NA	TRBD1	15	TRBJ2-3	CASSPGTGKTDTQYF	TGTGCCAGCAGCCCCGGGACAGGGAAAACAGATACGCAGTATTTT
TRBV3-1/TRBV3-2	few	NA	16	TRBJ1-3	CASSRLRTASGNTIYF	TGTGCCAGCAGCCGTTTAAGGACAGCCTCTGGAAACACCATATATTTT
TRBV6-2/TRBV6-3	NA	NA	15	TRBJ1-6	CASSPRGPRNSPLHF	TGTGCCAGCAGCCCCCGGGGACCGAGAAATTCACCCCTCCACTTT
TRBV7-9	NA	NA	11	TRBJ1-2	CASSLVWGYTF	TGTGCCAGCAGCTTGGTTTGGGGCTACACCTTC
TRBV30	once	NA	15	TRBJ2-7	CAWSVQIGAISEQYF	TGTGCCTGGAGTGTCCAGATAGGGGCTATAAGCGAGCAGTACTTC
TRBV5-1	NA	TRBD1	16	TRBJ2-1	CASSSVGQGAYNEQFF	TGCGCCAGCAGCTCGGTGGGACAGGGGGCCTACAATGAGCAGTTCTTC
TRBV10-3	NA	TRBD2	19	TRBJ2-3	CAISHPTSGRENSTDTQYF	TGTGCCATCAGCCACCCGACTAGCGGGAGGGAAAACAGCACAGATACGCAGTATTTT
TRBV27	once	NA	15	TRBJ2-1	CASSLIGDPADEQFF	TGTGCCAGCAGTTTAATCGGAGACCCCGCGGATGAGCAGTTCTTC
TRBV9	NA	NA	14	TRBJ2-1	CASSVQTSYNEQFF	TGTGCCAGCAGCGTACAGACGTCCTACAATGAGCAGTTCTTC
TRBV18	NA	TRBD1	13	TRBJ1-1	CASSPPDRGGAFF	TGTGCCAGCTCACCACCGGACAGGGGAGGGGCTTTCTTT
TRBV4-3	NA	TRBD1	14	TRBJ2-7	CASSQGQGAYEQYF	TGCGCCAGCAGCCAGGGACAGGGGGCTTACGAGCAGTACTTC
TRBV19	NA	TRBD1	14	TRBJ1-1	CASSITGGWTEAFF	TGTGCCAGTAGTATAACAGGGGGCTGGACTGAAGCTTTCTTT
TRBV10-1	once	NA	15	TRBJ2-1	CASSASGQSYNEQFF	TGCGCCAGCAGTGCATCGGGCCAATCCTACAATGAGCAGTTCTTC
TRBV30	NA	NA	16	TRBJ2-4	CAWSVGATPAKNIQYF	TGTGCCTGGAGTGTCGGGGCCACGCCGGCCAAAAACATTCAGTACTTC
TRBV30	NA	NA	12	TRBJ2-2	CAWRQNTGELFF	TGTGCCTGGAGACAAAACACCGGGGAGCTGTTTTTT
TRBV18	once	NA	16	TRBJ2-3	CASSQQSGEFTDTQYF	TGTGCCAGCTCCCAACAGTCGGGGGAGTTCACAGATACGCAGTATTTT
TRBV6-6	NA	NA	16	TRBJ1-1	CASSYVQPYKYPEAFF	TGTGCCAGCAGTTATGTGCAGCCTTATAAGTACCCTGAAGCTTTCTTT
TRBV5-6	NA	NA	16	TRBJ1-6	CASSLESGGGHSPLHF	TGTGCCAGCAGCTTGGAGTCGGGTGGAGGACATTCACCCCTCCACTTT
TRBV10-1	NA	NA	16	TRBJ1-1	CASSESIGGDNTEAFF	TGCGCCAGCAGTGAATCGATTGGAGGGGACAACACTGAAGCTTTCTTT
TRBV5-4	NA	NA	15	TRBJ2-2	CASSPSGLNTGELFF	TGTGCCAGCAGCCCAAGCGGGCTGAACACCGGGGAGCTGTTTTTT
TRBV6-2/TRBV6-3	NA	NA	16	TRBJ2-7	CASSYFRGDPPYEQYF	TGTGCCAGCAGTTATTTTCGGGGTGACCCCCCCTACGAGCAGTACTTC
TRBV5-1	NA	TRBD1	16	TRBJ1-2	CASSFSGGEYNYGYTF	TGCGCCAGCAGCTTTTCAGGGGGCGAGTACAACTATGGCTACACCTTC
TRBV13	once	NA	12	TRBJ1-2	CASSLGGRGYTF	TGTGCCAGCAGCTTGGGGGGCCGGGGCTACACCTTC
TRBV6-5	NA	NA	14	TRBJ1-2	CASRRELVDYGYTF	TGTGCCAGCAGAAGGGAGCTAGTAGATTATGGCTACACCTTC
TRBV30	once	NA	16	TRBJ1-4	CAWSPTGRATNEKLFF	TGTGCCTGGAGTCCGACAGGCCGCGCAACTAATGAAAAACTGTTTTTT
TRBV19	NA	NA	13	TRBJ1-1	CASSQVMNTEAFF	TGTGCCAGTAGTCAGGTTATGAACACTGAAGCTTTCTTT
TRBV19	NA	NA	12	TRBJ1-2	CASCIRNYGYTF	TGTGCCAGTTGCATCAGAAACTATGGCTACACCTTC
TRBV7-9	NA	TRBD2	17	TRBJ2-5	CASSLPLAGGHQETQYF	TGTGCCAGCAGCTTACCCTTAGCGGGGGGTCACCAAGAGACCCAGTACTTC
TRBV19	NA	NA	14	TRBJ2-5	CASSPGDIWETQYF	TGTGCCAGTAGTCCGGGGGACATCTGGGAGACCCAGTACTTC
TRBV6-5	NA	NA	14	TRBJ2-7	CASSYRVSSYEQYF	TGTGCCAGCAGTTACCGGGTCTCCTCCTACGAGCAGTACTTC
TRBV12-5	NA	NA	13	TRBJ1-1	CASGLAPNTEAFF	TGTGCTAGTGGTTTGGCACCTAACACTGAAGCTTTCTTT
TRBV7-2	few	TRBD1	14	TRBJ1-6	CASSPLGGSAPLHF	TGTGCCAGCAGCCCCCTAGGGGGCTCGGCACCCCTCCACTTT
TRBV24-1	few	NA	18	TRBJ2-2	CATSDFLTQGANTGELFF	TGTGCCACCAGTGATTTCTTGACACAGGGAGCGAACACCGGGGAGCTGTTTTTT
TRBV5-5	NA	TRBD2	15	TRBJ2-3	CASSSPSGATDTQYF	TGTGCCAGCAGCTCGCCTAGCGGGGCAACAGATACGCAGTATTTT
TRBV28	NA	NA	13	TRBJ2-7	CASREGRPSEQYF	TGTGCCAGCAGGGAGGGGAGGCCCTCCGAGCAGTACTTC
TRBV11-3	NA	NA	15	TRBJ2-1	CASSLGGTPNNEQFF	TGTGCCAGCAGCTTAGGCGGGACACCGAACAATGAGCAGTTCTTC
TRBV5-4	NA	NA	18	TRBJ1-3	CASSSRLGGTASGNTIYF	TGTGCCAGCAGCTCAAGATTGGGCGGCACTGCCTCTGGAAACACCATATATTTT
TRBV2	NA	TRBD1	16	TRBJ1-6	CASSQGTGGFFSPLHF	TGTGCCAGCAGTCAGGGGACAGGGGGCTTTTTCTCACCCCTCCACTTT
TRBV28	NA	TRBD1	16	TRBJ2-7	CASSLYRTGESYEQYF	TGTGCCAGCAGTTTATACCGGACAGGGGAATCCTACGAGCAGTACTTC
TRBV19	NA	NA	14	TRBJ2-1	CASTQFGEYNEQFF	TGTGCCAGTACTCAATTCGGGGAGTACAATGAGCAGTTCTTC
TRBV14	NA	NA	17	TRBJ1-2	CASSQGPGGWGVYGYTF	TGTGCCAGCAGCCAAGGGCCGGGAGGTTGGGGGGTATATGGCTACACCTTC
TRBV9	NA	NA	15	TRBJ2-1	CASSVAGPSYNEQFF	TGTGCCAGCAGCGTAGCGGGTCCATCCTACAATGAGCAGTTCTTC
TRBV5-4	NA	NA	12	TRBJ1-4	CASSFDLEKLFF	TGTGCCAGCAGCTTCGACCTGGAAAAACTGTTTTTT
TRBV5-1	NA	NA	18	TRBJ2-1	CASSLAHRRNPSMNEQFF	TGCGCCAGCAGCTTGGCCCACCGACGGAACCCCTCCATGAATGAGCAGTTCTTC
TRBV10-2	NA	NA	16	TRBJ2-2	CASSESILFAAGELFF	TGCGCCAGCAGTGAGTCGATTCTTTTTGCTGCCGGGGAGCTGTTTTTT
TRBV19	few	NA	15	TRBJ2-2	CASSRDILGTGELFF	TGTGCCAGTAGTAGGGACATCCTTGGGACCGGGGAGCTGTTTTTT
TRBV9	NA	TRBD2	18	TRBJ2-5	CASSVGTSGRQYQETQYF	TGTGCCAGCAGCGTCGGGACTAGCGGGAGGCAATACCAAGAGACCCAGTACTTC
TRBV4-3	few	NA	19	TRBJ2-2	CASSQDFVSGLGRTGELFF	TGCGCCAGCAGCCAAGATTTCGTTTCGGGACTGGGACGCACCGGGGAGCTGTTTTTT
TRBV11-2	NA	NA	11	TRBJ2-1	CASSRAYQQFF	TGTGCCAGCAGCCGGGCTTACCAGCAGTTCTTC
TRBV3-1/TRBV3-2	NA	NA	15	TRBJ1-3	CASSQFLDIGNTIYF	TGTGCCAGCAGCCAATTTCTGGACATCGGAAACACCATATATTTT
TRBV7-2	NA	TRBD2	15	TRBJ2-7	CASSPGLGDFYEQYF	TGTGCCAGCAGCCCCGGACTAGGGGACTTCTACGAGCAGTACTTC
TRBV19	NA	NA	15	TRBJ2-7	CASSRPARTPYEQYF	TGTGCCAGTTCCCGCCCAGCCAGGACCCCCTACGAGCAGTACTTC
TRBV10-1	NA	TRBD2	15	TRBJ2-5	CASRGTSGIWETQYF	TGCGCCAGCAGGGGGACTAGCGGGATCTGGGAGACCCAGTACTTC
TRBV28	NA	TRBD2	16	TRBJ2-7	CASSFNPRDYNYEQYF	TGTGCCAGCAGCTTTAACCCGCGGGACTATAACTACGAGCAGTACTTC
TRBV5-1	NA	TRBD1	16	TRBJ1-4	CASSRTGSATNEKLFF	TGCGCCAGCAGCCGGACAGGGAGCGCAACTAATGAAAAACTGTTTTTT